This T cell receptor beta chain came from a study of cytomegalovirus exposure and HLA in healthy donors. Per germline, CDR1 MNHEY and CDR2 SMNVEV (reference sequence). The CDR3 runs 15 residues. The junction had 8 bases not matched to a gene; V was cut back by 5 bases and J by 4 bases. Use of 60 Vbeta and 13 Jbeta primers characterized the PCR. As processed by the authors: The authors later counted some 76 million unique TCR beta chains, approximately 12 million of them shared. The method was immunoSEQ multiplex PCR; TCRdb's version includes in-frame clones alone and lacks a portion of them. V and J calls and clone size are given by that table; D and trimming were obtained from the DNA. This table has about 150,000 clones, 75% appearing once. Healthy bone marrow donors made up the donors.

Material for sequencing was PBMCs. The chain uses TRBV27 and TRBJ2-1, with 7 bases matching TRBD2. This sequence originates from a man aged 18 to 29 in good health and CMV-seronegative. In DNA, the CDR3 is TGTGCCAGCAGTGCCGGGGGGACTACATACAATGAGCAGTTCTTC. Its protein product is CASSAGGTTYNEQFF.